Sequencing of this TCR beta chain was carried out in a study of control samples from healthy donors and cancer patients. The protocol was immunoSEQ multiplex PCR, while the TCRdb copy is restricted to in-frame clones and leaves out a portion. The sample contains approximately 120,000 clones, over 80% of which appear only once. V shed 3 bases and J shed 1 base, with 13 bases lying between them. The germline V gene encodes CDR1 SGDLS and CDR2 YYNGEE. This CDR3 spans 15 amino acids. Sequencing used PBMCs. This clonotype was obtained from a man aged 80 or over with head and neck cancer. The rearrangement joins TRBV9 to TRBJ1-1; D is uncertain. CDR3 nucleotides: TGTGCCAGCAGCGGACCCAGTATCGGGAACACTGAAGCTTTCTTT. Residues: CASSGPSIGNTEAFF.